The 29 T cell receptor beta chains below all came from one sample that was sequenced in a study of memory CD4+ T cells and cytomegalovirus serostatus. The data were produced by immunoSEQ multiplex PCR, yet TCRdb's version contains in-frame clones alone and is incomplete. Of about 29,000 clones in the sample, around 80% are singletons; the top ten hold around 0.63%. Single viable CD3+CD4+CD8-CD45RO+ cells were sorted as the memory CD4+ T cells. The source material was memory CD4+ T cells from blood. These receptors came from an adult in good health and CMV-seronegative.

This rearrangement joins TRBV5-4 to TRBJ1-4; D may be TRBD1 (5 bases). This CDR3 has 15 amino acids. V was pared by 1 base and J by 8 bases, with 15 bases between. The V gene's germline CDR1 is SGHNT and CDR2 YYREEE (reference sequence). The CDR3 here is CASSLTGDGGEKLFF. The CDR3 nucleotides are TGTGCCAGCAGCTTGACCGGGGATGGGGGAGAAAAACTGTTTTTT.

V usage is TRBV10-2 and J usage is TRBJ2-1, with D unresolved. Germline-derived CDR1 and CDR2 are WSHSY and SAAADI. V was cut by 6 bases and J by 8 bases, with 14 bases left in between. The CDR3 has 13 residues. CDR3 protein: CASRPSVGDEQFF. The DNA of the CDR3 is TGCGCCAGCAGACCCTCCGTGGGCGATGAGCAGTTCTTC.

The chain recombines TRBV10-3 with TRBJ1-1; D is possibly TRBD1 (6 bases). The V end was cut by 4 bases, the J end by 6 bases, with 18 bases between. The CDR3 extends over 15 amino acids. Germline CDR1 reads ENHRY; CDR2 reads SYGVKD. Here the CDR3 reads CAISGRTGKGAEAFF. CDR3 DNA sequence: TGTGCCATCAGTGGGCGTACAGGGAAAGGAGCTGAAGCTTTCTTT.

This clone has a handful of counts. The gene calls are TRBV28 and TRBJ1-2, with D perhaps matching TRBD1 (6 bases). Between the trimmed V and J ends, which lost 6 bases and 2 bases, there was a span of 13 bases. CDR3 length: 14 amino acids. Germline assignment: CDR1 MDHEN and CDR2 SYDVKM. CDR3 bases: TGTGCCAGCAGGCGCAGGGGACTGAACTATGGCTACACCTTC. This sequence encodes CASRRRGLNYGYTF.

This chain links TRBV5-1 with TRBJ1-1, with a weak D call TRBD1 (6 bases). Germline-derived CDR1 and CDR2 are SGHRS and YFSETQ. V was pared by 4 bases and J by 1 base, with 11 bases between. The CDR3 loop spans 14 amino acids. CDR3 sequence reads: CASSNGQPNTEAFF. CDR3 nucleotide sequence: TGCGCCAGCAGCAACGGACAGCCGAACACTGAAGCTTTCTTT.

The chain is built from TRBV18 and TRBJ1-6; 8 positions match TRBD1. The germline gives CDR1 KGHSH, CDR2 LQKENI. J gave up 5 bases and V 1 base, and 4 bases lay outside the gene matches. There are 16 residues in the CDR3. Written as DNA, the CDR3 is TGTGCCAGCTCACCACTCCCGACAGGGGATAATTCACCCCTCCACTTT. This gives the protein CASSPLPTGDNSPLHF.

V and J are TRBV6-1 and TRBJ2-3, with 11 nucleotides matching TRBD1. Germline V gives CDR1 MNHNS, CDR2 SASEGT. CDR3 length: 15 residues. V dropped 6 bases and J dropped 5; count of bases not matched to a gene: 7. CDR3 sequence: CASSALGTGGDTQYF. Here the CDR3 DNA reads TGTGCCAGCAGCGCTCTCGGGACAGGGGGAGATACGCAGTATTTT.

The rearrangement uses TRBV27 and TRBJ1-5, with D possibly being TRBD1 (6 bases). V lost 8 bases and J 6 bases, leaving 14 bases between the germline ends. Germline CDR1 reads MNHEY; CDR2 reads SMNVEV (reference sequence). CDR3 length: 13 residues. The CDR3 DNA is TGTGCCAGCGGAGGGGGGGCAGGTCAGCCCCAGCATTTT. Translation gives CASGGGAGQPQHF.

The V call is TRBV5-4, the J call TRBJ2-5; 8 bases are shared with TRBD2. The CDR3 has 16 amino acids. V trimming: 6 bases; J trimming: 3 bases; junction bases outside the gene matches: 13. Germline V gene sequence: CDR1 SGHNT, CDR2 YYREEE (reference sequence). The CDR3 DNA reads TGTGCCAGCAACAACCGGGGGGGGTTAGGAGAAGAGACCCAGTACTTC. This codes for CASNNRGGLGEETQYF.

This clone occurred a few times. The chain employs TRBV9 and TRBJ1-2, with D maybe TRBD1 (5 bases). Trimming removed 0 bases at V and 6 bases at J, with 9 bases between. CDR3 length: 13 residues. CDR1 and CDR2 (germline): SGDLS, YYNGEE. CDR3 bases: TGTGCCAGCAGCGTAGTCAGGGTTAATGGCTACACCTTC. This sequence encodes CASSVVRVNGYTF.

The chain recombines TRBV9 with TRBJ1-2, with D possibly TRBD1 on 5 matching bases. Germline CDR1 SGDLS, CDR2 YYNGEE. The CDR3 length is 13 residues. Trimming took 5 bases from V and 8 from J, leaving 16 bases between them. CDR3 loop: CASSAIERGGYTF. CDR3 nucleotide sequence: TGTGCCAGCAGTGCCATCGAAAGGGGCGGCTACACCTTC. The variable domain in full, with the rest retrieved from reference TRBV9 and TRBJ1-2, is DSGVTQTPKHLITATGQRVTLRCSPRSGDLSVYWYQQSLDQGLQFLIQYYNGEERAKGNILERFSAQQFPDLHSELNLSSLELGDSALYFCASSAIERGGYTFGSGTRLTVV.

This clone was recorded only once. J is TRBJ1-5 and V is TRBV7-3; no clear D gene. CDR3 size: 15 residues. In germline, CDR1 is SGHTA, CDR2 FQGTGA. V was pared by 0 bases and J by 6 bases, with 12 bases between. The CDR3 sequence: CASSLTPGEGQPQHF. Written as DNA, the CDR3 is TGTGCCAGCAGCTTAACTCCCGGCGAGGGTCAGCCCCAGCATTTT. The whole variable domain, remainder taken from reference TRBV7-3 and TRBJ1-5, is GAGVSQTPSNKVTEKGKYVELRCDPISGHTALYWYRQSLGQGPEFLIYFQGTGAADDSGLPNDRFFAVRPEGSVSTLKIQRTERGDSAVYLCASSLTPGEGQPQHFGDGTRLSIL.

The chain couples TRBV28 to TRBJ2-5; possible D gene TRBD2, 5 bases. The V end lost 2 bases, the J end lost 0 bases, and 7 bases lay between the germline ends. Germline V gene sequence: CDR1 MDHEN, CDR2 SYDVKM. CDR3 length: 14 amino acids. The CDR3 reads CASSLPGYQETQYF. The CDR3 DNA reads TGTGCCAGCAGTTTACCGGGGTACCAAGAGACCCAGTACTTC.

The chain has TRBV19 and TRBJ1-5, with TRBD1 matching over 7 bases. J gave up 3 bases and V 6 bases, and 2 bases lay outside the gene matches. Looked up from germline, CDR1 is LNHDA and CDR2 is SQIVND (reference sequence). This CDR3 region has 13 residues. In DNA form, the CDR3 reads TGTGCCAGTAGACAGGGGACCAATCAGCCCCAGCATTTT. Its translation: CASRQGTNQPQHF. Complete variable domain (other parts from reference TRBV19 and TRBJ1-5): DGGITQSPKYLFRKEGQNVTLSCEQNLNHDAMYWYRQDPGQGLRLIYYSQIVNDFQKGDIAEGYSVSREKKESFPLTVTSAQKNPTAFYLCASRQGTNQPQHFGDGTRLSIL.

The V and J genes are TRBV6-1 and TRBJ1-2, with 7 positions matching TRBD1. Germline V gives CDR1 MNHNS, CDR2 SASEGT. Trimming removed 8 bases from V and 0 bases from J; junction bases left unmatched: 9. The length of the CDR3 is 15 residues. CDR3 region: CASDGTALTNYGYTF. In nucleotides, the CDR3 is TGTGCCAGCGACGGGACAGCCCTCACTAACTATGGCTACACCTTC.

This clone appeared a few times. V and J are TRBV9 and TRBJ1-1; D is uncertain. Trimming pared 4 bases from V and 1 base from J, leaving 11 bases between. CDR3 length: 14 residues. CDR1 and CDR2 from the germline V gene are SGDLS and YYNGEE. The CDR3 spells CASSLKYTNTEAFF. CDR3 coding DNA: TGTGCCAGCAGCCTAAAATACACGAACACTGAAGCTTTCTTT.

The chain combines TRBV5-4 with TRBJ1-2; no firm D call. CDR3 length equals 13 residues. Germline CDR1 and CDR2: SGHNT and YYREEE (reference sequence). V was cut by 1 base and J by 6 bases, with 10 bases left in between. The CDR3 nucleotides read TGTGCCAGCAGCTTGCCGGGGTGGAATGGCTACACCTTC. Its translation: CASSLPGWNGYTF.

A single count supports this clone. V and J are TRBV6-6 and TRBJ1-2; maybe TRBD1 (5 bases). This CDR3 has 13 residues. The V end lost 5 bases, the J end lost 7 bases, and 14 bases lay between the germline ends. Per the germline V gene, CDR1 is MNHNY and CDR2 is SVGAGI (reference sequence). The CDR3 sequence: CASSPDQGFGYTF. The CDR3 nucleotides read TGTGCCAGCAGTCCTGACCAGGGTTTTGGCTACACCTTC.

V and J are TRBV28 and TRBJ2-1; the D gene is possibly TRBD2 (5 bases). Germline V gives CDR1 MDHEN, CDR2 SYDVKM. CDR3 length equals 15 residues. V was shortened by 7 bases and J by 1 base, with 14 bases between the two germline ends. The CDR3 region has the DNA TGTGCCAGCATCGGTCTTCGGAGGTCCTACAATGAGCAGTTCTTC. This gives the protein CASIGLRRSYNEQFF.

The chain uses TRBV30 and TRBJ2-6; D is unresolved. Trimming took 0 bases from V and 1 from J, leaving 1 base between them. Germline lookup yields CDR1 GTSNPN and CDR2 SVGIG (reference sequence). The CDR3 is 13 residues long. The chain's CDR3 is CAWSVSGANVLTF. The CDR3 bases are TGTGCCTGGAGTGTATCTGGGGCCAACGTCCTGACTTTC.

The chain is built from TRBV9 and TRBJ2-3, with 8 nucleotides matching TRBD1. Per the germline V gene, CDR1 is SGDLS and CDR2 is YYNGEE. The CDR3 sequence is 14 residues long. J was trimmed by 2 bases and V by 3 bases; bases with no gene match: 2. The CDR3 nucleotides read TGTGCCAGCAGCGGGACAGGGCTCACAGATACGCAGTATTTT. Encoded protein: CASSGTGLTDTQYF. Full variable domain (missing parts from reference TRBV9 and TRBJ2-3): DSGVTQTPKHLITATGQRVTLRCSPRSGDLSVYWYQQSLDQGLQFLIQYYNGEERAKGNILERFSAQQFPDLHSELNLSSLELGDSALYFCASSGTGLTDTQYFGPGTRLTVL.

V is TRBV7-9 and J is TRBJ1-2; D uncertain. The ends were cut back, 3 bases at V and 0 bases at J, with 11 bases in the middle. Per the germline V gene, CDR1 is SEHNR and CDR2 is FQNEAQ (reference sequence). This CDR3 is built from 15 residues. The CDR3 DNA reads TGTGCCAGCAGCTTTGGTACGGCAGCTAACTATGGCTACACCTTC. Amino acid sequence: CASSFGTAANYGYTF.

The chain couples TRBV7-8 to TRBJ2-7; D uncertain. Trimming removed 5 bases from V and 1 base from J, with 9 bases in between. The CDR3 is 13 amino acids. Germline-derived CDR1 and CDR2 are SGHVS and FQNEAQ. The CDR3 sequence is CASSMQESYEQYF. CDR3 coding DNA: TGTGCCAGCAGCATGCAGGAATCCTACGAGCAGTACTTC.

The V gene is TRBV6-1, the J gene TRBJ2-6; 8 nucleotides align to TRBD2. CDR3 length equals 18 residues. The germline CDR1 and CDR2 sequences are MNHNS and SASEGT. V dropped 0 bases and J dropped 4; count of bases not matched to a gene: 8. CDR3 coding DNA: TGTGCCAGCAGTGAAGCTTTGGCGGGGGGATCCGGGGCCAACGTCCTGACTTTC. This codes for CASSEALAGGSGANVLTF.

The CDR3 protein is CAWSALTGGSYGYTF. Written as DNA, the CDR3 is TGTGCCTGGAGTGCTCTTACAGGGGGCAGCTATGGCTACACCTTC. The rearrangement uses TRBV30 and TRBJ1-2; TRBD1 aligns across 9 bases. From germline, CDR1 is GTSNPN and CDR2 SVGIG (reference sequence). CDR3 size: 15 residues. J lost 4 bases, V lost 1 base, and 7 bases had no gene match.

V is TRBV7-2 and J is TRBJ1-2; TRBD1 aligns across 9 bases. Germline V gene sequence: CDR1 SGHTA, CDR2 FQGNSA. The J segment lost 4 bases and the V segment lost 5 bases, leaving 2 bases of the junction unmatched. The CDR3 length is 13 residues. In DNA form, the CDR3 reads TGTGCCAGCAGCCGGGACAGGGTCTATGGCTACACCTTC. It is translated as CASSRDRVYGYTF.

This sequence joins TRBV18 and TRBJ1-5; 9 bases match TRBD1. Trimming took 3 bases from V and 6 from J; bases not matched to a gene: 9. This CDR3 has 16 residues. Germline V gene data show CDR1 as KGHSH and CDR2 as LQKENI. CDR3 protein: CASSPAGQGRVQPQHF. The CDR3 DNA is TGTGCCAGCTCACCGGCGGGACAGGGAAGAGTTCAGCCCCAGCATTTT.

J is TRBJ1-6 and V is TRBV9; TRBD1 agrees at 9 bases. There are 15 residues in the CDR3. The germline gives CDR1 SGDLS, CDR2 YYNGEE. Trimming took 3 bases from V and 7 from J; bases not matched to a gene: 5. The CDR3 region has the DNA TGTGCCAGCAGCGAAACCGGGACAGGGAATTCACCCCTCCACTTT. Translated: CASSETGTGNSPLHF.

V and J are TRBV5-5 and TRBJ1-5; D is perhaps TRBD1 (5 bases). Germline CDR1 and CDR2: SGHKS and YYEKEE (reference sequence). This CDR3 region has 15 residues. The V and J ends lost 0 bases and 2 bases respectively, with 9 bases between them. In DNA, the CDR3 is TGTGCCAGCAGCTTGGAGGGGTTCGGCAATCAGCCCCAGCATTTT. Protein sequence: CASSLEGFGNQPQHF. The complete variable domain, with remaining parts taken from reference TRBV5-5 and TRBJ1-5, reads DAGVTQSPTHLIKTRGQQVTLRCSPISGHKSVSWYQQVLGQGPQFIFQYYEKEERGRGNFPDRFSARQFPNYSSELNVNALLLGDSALYLCASSLEGFGNQPQHFGDGTRLSIL.